This passage covers 14 T cell receptor beta chains from one sample sequenced in a study of T cell responses to AZD1222 COVID-19 vaccine. TCRdb keeps only in-frame clones here, not all; method: immunoSEQ multiplex PCR. Its listing shows about 140,000 clones. Source material: peripheral blood. The receptors shown here come from an adult in good health.

The rearrangement links TRBV7-9 to TRBJ2-2, with 10 bases matching TRBD2. The length of the CDR3 is 16 residues. Trimming removed 3 bases from V and 10 bases from J; junction bases left unmatched: 11. Germline V lookup: CDR1 SEHNR, CDR2 FQNEAQ (reference sequence). CDR3 region: CASSFTSGEGRQELFF. DNA for the CDR3: TGTGCCAGCAGCTTTACTAGCGGGGAAGGGAGACAGGAGCTGTTTTTT.

This chain uses TRBV19 with TRBJ1-2; D gene ambiguous. Germline CDR1 LNHDA, CDR2 SQIVND (reference sequence). This CDR3 has 16 amino acids. With 5 bases removed from V and 4 bases from J, the gap between germline ends came to 20 bases. The CDR3 coding sequence is TGTGCCAGTAGTGGGGTGAGGGAGGGCGTTACCTATGGCTACACCTTC. This encodes CASSGVREGVTYGYTF.

Remarks on this clone: The identical CDR3 is also encoded by other nucleotide sequences in the sample. The CDR3 reads CASSATGTDTQYF. For the CDR3, the DNA is TGTGCCAGCAGCGCCACAGGCACAGATACGCAGTATTTT. This sequence joins TRBV9 and TRBJ2-3; the D is unclear. The CDR3 has 13 residues. V shed 3 bases and J shed 1 base, with 6 bases lying between them. CDR1 is SGDLS, CDR2 YYNGEE, per germline.

The CDR3 region has the DNA TGTGCCAGCTCACCGGGGGTAACTAATGAAAAACTGTTTTTT. Its protein is CASSPGVTNEKLFF. The chain joins TRBV18 to TRBJ1-4, with a possible D match to TRBD1 (5 bases). V was cut by 3 bases and J by 1 base, with 6 bases left in between. The CDR3 runs to 14 residues. Germline assignment: CDR1 KGHSH and CDR2 LQKENI. The whole variable domain, filled in from reference TRBV18 and TRBJ1-4, reads NAGVMQNPRHLVRRRGQEARLRCSPMKGHSHVYWYRQLPEEGLKFMVYLQKENIIDESGMPKERFSAEFPKEGPSILRIQQVVRGDSAAYFCASSPGVTNEKLFFGSGTQLSVL.

V usage is TRBV6-1 and J usage is TRBJ1-1; D is unclear. The CDR3 is 13 amino acids. Germline assignment: CDR1 MNHNS and CDR2 SASEGT. Trimming left V 3 bases short and J 5 bases short, with 10 bases between. CDR3 sequence (DNA): TGTGCCAGCAGTGATGGTCCGGAGACTGAAGCTTTCTTT. Its translation is CASSDGPETEAFF.

This chain connects TRBV11-2 to TRBJ2-3, with TRBD1 matching over 7 bases. Germline V gene sequence: CDR1 SGHAT, CDR2 FQNNGV. The CDR3 is 15 amino acids. Trimming took 1 base from V and 3 from J; bases not matched to a gene: 4. The CDR3 bases are TGTGCCAGCAGCTTAGTAGGGACAGCAACAGATACGCAGTATTTT. This gives the protein CASSLVGTATDTQYF. Using reference TRBV11-2 and TRBJ2-3 for the parts outside the CDR3, the full variable domain is EAGVAQSPRYKIIEKRQSVAFWCNPISGHATLYWYQQILGQGPKLLIQFQNNGVVDDSQLPKDRFSAERLKGVDSTLKIQPAKLEDSAVYLCASSLVGTATDTQYFGPGTRLTVL.

The V gene is TRBV30, the J gene TRBJ2-2, with 7 bases aligning to TRBD1. In germline, CDR1 is GTSNPN, CDR2 SVGIG (reference sequence). This CDR3 spans 14 amino acids. V lost 5 bases and J lost 0; bases outside the gene matches: 3. The chain's CDR3 is CAWPGTANTGELFF. CDR3 nucleotides: TGTGCCTGGCCCGGGACAGCGAACACCGGGGAGCTGTTTTTT.

This rearrangement joins TRBV3-1 (or the pseudogene TRBV3-2) to TRBJ1-1; D is unresolved. CDR3 length: 15 residues. CDR1 is LGHDT and CDR2 is YNNKEL in the germline V gene (reference sequence). Trimming cost V 1 base and J 3 bases, with 12 bases left between them. CDR3 nucleotide sequence: TGTGCCAGCAGCCAAGGAGGACTGCTATACACTGAAGCTTTCTTT. The encoded protein is CASSQGGLLYTEAFF.

V and J are TRBV4-2 and TRBJ2-7; TRBD1 matches 7 bases. V dropped 2 bases and J dropped 5; count of bases not matched to a gene: 6. In germline, CDR1 is LGHNA, CDR2 YNFKEQ. The CDR3 sequence is 14 residues long. DNA of the CDR3: TGTGCCAGCAGCCAAAAAACAGGGGTGGACGAGCAGTACTTC. It is translated as CASSQKTGVDEQYF.

The chain joins TRBV7-9 to TRBJ2-7, with D tentatively TRBD1 or TRBD2 (5 bases each). V gave up 6 bases and J gave up 0 bases, with 18 bases separating them. This CDR3 contains 16 residues. Germline lookup yields CDR1 SEHNR and CDR2 FQNEAQ (reference sequence). CDR3 in amino acids: CASSSPRRGDSYEQYF. For the CDR3, the DNA is TGTGCCAGCAGTTCCCCCCGGAGAGGGGACTCCTACGAGCAGTACTTC.

V usage is TRBV7-8 and J usage is TRBJ1-1; the match to TRBD1 covers 8 bases. The trim removed 4 bases at V and 2 bases at J, leaving 3 bases unmatched. The CDR3 has 14 residues. Germline V lookup: CDR1 SGHVS, CDR2 FQNEAQ. The CDR3 sequence: CASSYGTGNTEAFF. CDR3 sequence (DNA): TGTGCCAGCAGCTACGGGACAGGCAACACTGAAGCTTTCTTT.

V is TRBV7-9 and J is TRBJ2-3; 7 bases are shared with TRBD1. The CDR3 is 17 residues long. The germline CDR1 and CDR2 sequences are SEHNR and FQNEAQ (reference sequence). J was trimmed by 3 bases and V by 1 base; bases with no gene match: 10. The CDR3 DNA follows: TGTGCCAGCAGCTTAGGTGCGACAGGGTCGAGGACAGATACGCAGTATTTT. This sequence encodes CASSLGATGSRTDTQYF.

The J gene is TRBJ2-5, the V gene TRBV9, with 9 bases identical to TRBD1. From germline, CDR1 is SGDLS and CDR2 YYNGEE. The CDR3 is 13 residues long. Trimming removed 3 bases from V and 4 bases from J; junction bases left unmatched: 1. CDR3 sequence: CASSATGGETQYF. The CDR3 coding sequence is TGTGCCAGCAGCGCGACAGGGGGAGAGACCCAGTACTTC.

CDR3 sequence: CSASRSGDEAFF. The DNA for the CDR3 is TGCAGTGCTAGTCGTTCGGGGGATGAAGCTTTCTTT. The chain couples TRBV20-1 to TRBJ1-1, with TRBD1 as a possible D gene (5 bases). V lost 3 bases to trimming and J lost 7 bases, with 12 bases between them. CDR1 DFQATT and CDR2 SNEGSKA come from the germline V gene (reference sequence). The CDR3 contains 12 residues.